This TCR beta chain comes out of a study of blood T cell repertoires in COVID-19. Data came from immunoSEQ multiplex PCR; TCRdb stores just in-frame clones and leaves some out. This sample has 300,000 to 400,000 clones; 88% occur once, and the top ten carry less than 1.5%. Trimming cost V 0 bases and J 4 bases, with 21 bases left between them. The CDR3 sequence is 18 residues long. CDR1 LGHDT and CDR2 YNNKEL come from the germline V gene (reference sequence). The material sequenced was PBMCs or T cells enriched from blood (not recorded which). The source of this sequence is a woman younger than 30 who had recovered from COVID-19. This chain uses TRBV3-1 (or the pseudogene TRBV3-2) with TRBJ1-2, with D tentatively TRBD1 (6 bases). CDR3 nucleotides: TGTGCCAGCAGCCAAGATCGTAGTATCAGGGGCGTTAGCTATGGCTACACCTTC. This gives the protein CASSQDRSIRGVSYGYTF.